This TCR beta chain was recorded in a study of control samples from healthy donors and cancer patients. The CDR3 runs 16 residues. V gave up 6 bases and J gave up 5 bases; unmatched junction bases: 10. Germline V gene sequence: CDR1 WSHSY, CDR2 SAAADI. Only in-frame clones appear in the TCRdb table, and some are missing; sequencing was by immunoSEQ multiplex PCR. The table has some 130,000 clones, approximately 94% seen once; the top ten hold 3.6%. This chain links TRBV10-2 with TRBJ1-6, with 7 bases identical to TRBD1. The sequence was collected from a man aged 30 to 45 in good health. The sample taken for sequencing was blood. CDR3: CASRGQSLSDNSPLHF. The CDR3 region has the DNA TGCGCCAGCAGGGGACAGTCACTCAGTGATAATTCACCCCTCCACTTT.